Listed below are T cell receptor beta chains from one sample, sequenced in a study of blood T cells in healthy people across ages. TCRdb ran MiXCR on the 5' RACE reads and lists one entry per CDR3 protein. Of some 930,000 distinct CDR3 sequences listed, roughly 29% are singletons. Separately, the same data were catalogued under a study of T cells of mothers and their children.

Sequenced sample: blood. Every receptor here comes from a woman aged 35 to 49 in good health. Each CDR3 is given without its conserved first and last residue.

v_gene | CDR3aa
TRBV7-2 | ASSLVLQDGYT
TRBV28 | ASSDGFWEKLF
TRBV7-2 | ASSLVGSDGYT
TRBV11-2 | ASSLESGGFGYT
TRBV11-2 | ASSSADSYNSPLH
TRBV28 | ASSLPSRNEKLF
TRBV3-1 | ASSQGQGWGYT
TRBV5-1 | ASSLGTGSSDTEAF
TRBV11-2 | ASSTRGASTDTQY
TRBV15 | ATSRGGTPLYNEQY
TRBV28 | ASSFKGFYSNQPQH
TRBV7-3 | ASSTNGLAYNEQF
TRBV12-3/TRBV12-4 | ASSLVLATQQF
TRBV9 | ASSASGTGYEQY
TRBV28 | ASSLVAGTRSLYGYT
TRBV7-9 | ASSYGQGISAQPQH
TRBV5-1 | ASSPGVTTGTEAF
TRBV7-9 | ASSSTGGDEQY